The clone carrying this T cell receptor (beta chain) was found a few times. The sequenced template was cDNA made from the entire isolated RNA. Clones were read by immunoSEQ multiplex PCR, and TCRdb kept only the in-frame ones, dropping some. The sample contains 860,000 or so clones, under 20% of which appear only once. This sample was taken from a study of beta chain features in type 1 diabetes. Staining for CD45RO/CCR7/CD25/CD127/CD95/CD27 allowed sorting of CD4+ naive, central memory, regulatory and stem cell-like memory cells. Trimming removed 1 base from V and 6 bases from J, with 16 bases in between. Germline V gives CDR1 PRHDT, CDR2 FYEKMQ (reference sequence). CDR3 length equals 16 residues.

Sequenced: naive CD4+ T cells from blood. This TCR derives from a woman younger than 30 in good health. The J gene is TRBJ2-1, the V gene TRBV13; TRBD1 is a possible D gene (5 bases). The CDR3 reads CASSLVARWGSNEQFF. CDR3 coding DNA: TGTGCCAGCAGCTTAGTGGCCCGATGGGGCTCCAATGAGCAGTTCTTC.